This T cell receptor (beta chain) was documented in a study of T-cell memory formation after mild COVID-19. Of note for this clonotype: Its antigen is not identified.

V lost 3 bases, J lost 10 bases, and 14 bases lay in between. CDR3 size: 13 residues. Germline loops: CDR1 SGDLS, CDR2 YYNGEE. Constant-segment-primed 5'RACE gave TCR alpha and TCR beta cDNA libraries with sample barcodes and UMIs. Via MiXCR, TCRdb re-called the 5' RACE reads, giving one row per CDR3 protein. Among a few hundred thousand distinct CDR3 sequences listed, about 22% were seen once. Study-wide results and limits: CD4/CD8 balance characterized clones contracting day 15 to 85, and CD4+ skew characterized later expanders. Pre-infection memory already had some responding clones, implying cross-reactive memory joined.

This clonotype originated in an adult woman who had mild COVID-19 (a few samples of this study predate the infection). Cell type and time point are not known. The sequencing sample was made of PBMCs or a T cell subset sorted from them (not recorded which). The genes are TRBV9 and TRBJ2-4; D not resolved. The CDR3 is CASSGNYYSIQYF. As DNA, the CDR3 is TGTGCCAGCAGCGGGAACTACTATAGTATTCAGTACTTC.